A selection of T cell receptor beta chains follows, all from one sample in a study of blood T cell repertoires in COVID-19. Here immunoSEQ multiplex PCR was the method, and the copy in TCRdb shows in-frame clones only, minus some. Among about 94,000 clones listed, 74% were seen once. The sequenced sample was peripheral blood. The receptor source for this set is a man aged 70-80 years with COVID-19, enrolled during active disease. Both conserved end residues are part of each CDR3. Fields, in order: clone size, J gene, D gene, V gene, CDR3 DNA, CDR3 protein. A D gene is named only where the DNA matches it firmly. Part of the rows lack a size; the others show once, few, many or a class for expanded clones.

clone_size: -
j_call: TRBJ2-7
d_call: -
v_call: TRBV9
cdr3_nt: TGTGCCAGCAGCCTCGGGGCAGGGGTCCGCGAGCAGTACTTC
cdr3_aa: CASSLGAGVREQYF

clone_size: -
j_call: TRBJ2-3
d_call: -
v_call: TRBV7-2
cdr3_nt: TGTGCCAGCAGCTTAGTACCTCGTTACAGCTATAGCACAGATACGCAGTATTTT
cdr3_aa: CASSLVPRYSYSTDTQYF

clone_size: -
j_call: TRBJ2-7
d_call: TRBD1
v_call: TRBV7-2
cdr3_nt: TGTGCCAGCAGCTCTTATTCCGGGACAGGGGGCTACGAGCAGTACTTC
cdr3_aa: CASSSYSGTGGYEQYF

clone_size: once
j_call: TRBJ1-3
d_call: -
v_call: TRBV4-3
cdr3_nt: TGCGCCAGCAGCCAAGTCTTGCAAAGGGGTTCAGCGGGAAACACCATATATTTT
cdr3_aa: CASSQVLQRGSAGNTIYF

clone_size: -
j_call: TRBJ2-1
d_call: TRBD2
v_call: TRBV5-1
cdr3_nt: TGCGCCAGCAGCTTGGATGGACTAGCGGGAGGTGAGCAGTTCTTC
cdr3_aa: CASSLDGLAGGEQFF

clone_size: -
j_call: TRBJ2-3
d_call: TRBD1
v_call: TRBV9
cdr3_nt: TGTGCCAGCAGCGTGACAGGACAGGGGAACACAGATACGCAGTATTTT
cdr3_aa: CASSVTGQGNTDTQYF

clone_size: -
j_call: TRBJ2-3
d_call: TRBD2
v_call: TRBV13
cdr3_nt: TGTGCCAGCAGCTCCCGACTAGCGGTAAGCACAGATACGCAGTATTTT
cdr3_aa: CASSSRLAVSTDTQYF

clone_size: -
j_call: TRBJ2-2
d_call: TRBD1
v_call: TRBV19
cdr3_nt: TGTGCCGGGTCGGACAGGGGAGGTTTCACCGGGGAGCTGTTTTTT
cdr3_aa: CAGSDRGGFTGELFF

clone_size: few
j_call: TRBJ2-7
d_call: TRBD2
v_call: TRBV28
cdr3_nt: TGTGCCAGCAGCTCCCGGGGTAGCGGGAGGGCCCTAGGAGGCGAGCAGTACTTC
cdr3_aa: CASSSRGSGRALGGEQYF

clone_size: -
j_call: TRBJ2-3
d_call: -
v_call: TRBV20-1
cdr3_nt: TGCAGTGCTACGGACTTGAATACGCAGTATTTT
cdr3_aa: CSATDLNTQYF

clone_size: -
j_call: TRBJ2-7
d_call: TRBD1
v_call: TRBV5-1
cdr3_nt: TGCGCCAGCAGCTTGGCCTCCGGACAGGGGATTTACGAGCAGTACTTC
cdr3_aa: CASSLASGQGIYEQYF

clone_size: -
j_call: TRBJ1-2
d_call: TRBD1
v_call: TRBV19
cdr3_nt: TGTGCCAGTACCCCAGGGGGACCGAGGGACTATGGCTACACCTTC
cdr3_aa: CASTPGGPRDYGYTF

clone_size: -
j_call: TRBJ2-1
d_call: -
v_call: TRBV2
cdr3_nt: TGTGCCAGCAGTGAAGCGTGGAGGGCCTACAATGAGCAGTTCTTC
cdr3_aa: CASSEAWRAYNEQFF

clone_size: -
j_call: TRBJ1-1
d_call: -
v_call: TRBV7-9
cdr3_nt: TGTGCCAGCAGCAACCTAGGCAGAAAGCCTGAAGCTTTCTTT
cdr3_aa: CASSNLGRKPEAFF

clone_size: -
j_call: TRBJ2-1
d_call: -
v_call: TRBV28
cdr3_nt: TGTGCCAGCACCTCCCCGGTGGGGCAGCAGTTCTTC
cdr3_aa: CASTSPVGQQFF

clone_size: -
j_call: TRBJ2-3
d_call: -
v_call: TRBV5-1
cdr3_nt: TGCGCCAGCAGTTCACAGGGTGGAGATACGCAGTATTTT
cdr3_aa: CASSSQGGDTQYF

clone_size: -
j_call: TRBJ2-5
d_call: -
v_call: TRBV27
cdr3_nt: TGTGCCAGCAGTACCCTTCGACAGACTAGGTGGGAGACCCAGTACTTC
cdr3_aa: CASSTLRQTRWETQYF

clone_size: -
j_call: TRBJ1-2
d_call: TRBD1
v_call: TRBV18
cdr3_nt: TGTGCCAGCTCCGCCGGGACAGGGACCTATGGCTACACCTTC
cdr3_aa: CASSAGTGTYGYTF

clone_size: -
j_call: TRBJ2-7
d_call: TRBD1
v_call: TRBV10-3
cdr3_nt: TGTGCCATCAGTGAGGGCGGGACAGGGGTCTCCGAGCAGTACTTC
cdr3_aa: CAISEGGTGVSEQYF

clone_size: -
j_call: TRBJ2-5
d_call: -
v_call: TRBV5-5
cdr3_nt: TGTGCCAGCAGCGGCGGGACAGCAGGGGAAGAGACCCAGTACTTC
cdr3_aa: CASSGGTAGEETQYF

clone_size: -
j_call: TRBJ2-7
d_call: TRBD2
v_call: TRBV3-1/TRBV3-2
cdr3_nt: TGTGCCAGCAGCCAAGGCGGGAGGAGGGGTCTCGAGCAGTACTTC
cdr3_aa: CASSQGGRRGLEQYF

clone_size: -
j_call: TRBJ2-1
d_call: TRBD2
v_call: TRBV15
cdr3_nt: TGTGCCACCAGCTCTAGCGGGTATGAGCAGTTCTTC
cdr3_aa: CATSSSGYEQFF

clone_size: -
j_call: TRBJ1-2
d_call: -
v_call: TRBV7-2
cdr3_nt: TGTGCCAGCAGCTTAGCCCAGGGTTCCAACTATGGCTACACCTTC
cdr3_aa: CASSLAQGSNYGYTF

clone_size: -
j_call: TRBJ2-1
d_call: TRBD1
v_call: TRBV5-4
cdr3_nt: TGTGCCAGTTCCAAGATTGGACAGGGGGCTATTTATAATGAGCAGTTCTTC
cdr3_aa: CASSKIGQGAIYNEQFF

clone_size: -
j_call: TRBJ2-5
d_call: TRBD2
v_call: TRBV7-9
cdr3_nt: TGTGCCAGCAGTAGCGCGGGGGGTCAAGAGACCCAGTACTTC
cdr3_aa: CASSSAGGQETQYF

clone_size: -
j_call: TRBJ1-2
d_call: TRBD1
v_call: TRBV6-5
cdr3_nt: TGTGCCAGCAGTTACCGACAGGGGGCGTCTCATGGCTACACCTTC
cdr3_aa: CASSYRQGASHGYTF

clone_size: -
j_call: TRBJ1-2
d_call: -
v_call: TRBV5-1
cdr3_nt: TGCGCCAGCAGCCTACAGGGCAGGGACGGCTACACCTTC
cdr3_aa: CASSLQGRDGYTF

clone_size: -
j_call: TRBJ2-1
d_call: TRBD2
v_call: TRBV5-1
cdr3_nt: TGCGCCAGCAGCCCCTTGCGGCGGGAGGGTGAGCAGTTCTTC
cdr3_aa: CASSPLRREGEQFF

clone_size: -
j_call: TRBJ1-4
d_call: -
v_call: TRBV28
cdr3_nt: TGTGCCAGCAGCCAACCGGGGGATGAAAAACTGTTTTTT
cdr3_aa: CASSQPGDEKLFF

clone_size: -
j_call: TRBJ2-5
d_call: -
v_call: TRBV29-1
cdr3_nt: TGCAGCGTTGACGCGGGCCTGGAGACCCAGTACTTC
cdr3_aa: CSVDAGLETQYF

clone_size: -
j_call: TRBJ2-1
d_call: -
v_call: TRBV21-1
cdr3_nt: TGTGCCAGCAGCGAACGGGCGGGACTAGCGGGGTTTACTGAGCAGTTCTTC
cdr3_aa: CASSERAGLAGFTEQFF

clone_size: -
j_call: TRBJ2-7
d_call: -
v_call: TRBV7-2
cdr3_nt: TGTGCCAGCAGCTCTATCGGGGTTTACTACGAGCAGTACTTC
cdr3_aa: CASSSIGVYYEQYF

clone_size: -
j_call: TRBJ2-3
d_call: -
v_call: TRBV30
cdr3_nt: TGTGCCTGCATATCTAGCGTCGGCACAGATACGCAGTATTTT
cdr3_aa: CACISSVGTDTQYF

clone_size: -
j_call: TRBJ1-2
d_call: TRBD1
v_call: TRBV5-1
cdr3_nt: TGCGCCAGCAGCCCGCGGACAGGGGGCGGTGGCTACACCTTC
cdr3_aa: CASSPRTGGGGYTF

clone_size: -
j_call: TRBJ2-1
d_call: TRBD2
v_call: TRBV14
cdr3_nt: TGTGCCAGCAGCCAAGGGGTGACTAGCGGGAGGAATGAGCAGTTCTTC
cdr3_aa: CASSQGVTSGRNEQFF

clone_size: -
j_call: TRBJ2-5
d_call: TRBD2
v_call: TRBV4-3
cdr3_nt: TGCGCCAGCAGCCAAGATCAGACTAGCGGGACCAAGTACTTC
cdr3_aa: CASSQDQTSGTKYF

clone_size: -
j_call: TRBJ2-1
d_call: TRBD1
v_call: TRBV11-3
cdr3_nt: TGTGCCAGCAGCCGGGCCGCCGGACAGGGGACAAATGAGCAGTTCTTC
cdr3_aa: CASSRAAGQGTNEQFF

clone_size: -
j_call: TRBJ2-3
d_call: -
v_call: TRBV19
cdr3_nt: TGTGCCAGTAGTATCCGAGGAGGCCAAAGCACAGATACGCAGTATTTT
cdr3_aa: CASSIRGGQSTDTQYF

clone_size: -
j_call: TRBJ2-3
d_call: TRBD2
v_call: TRBV24-1
cdr3_nt: TGTGCCACCAGCGCGGGACTAGCGCCTAGCACAGATACGCAGTATTTT
cdr3_aa: CATSAGLAPSTDTQYF

clone_size: -
j_call: TRBJ2-3
d_call: -
v_call: TRBV15
cdr3_nt: TGTGCCACCAGCAGAGGGTCTGGGGAGCTTAGCACAGATACGCAGTATTTT
cdr3_aa: CATSRGSGELSTDTQYF

clone_size: -
j_call: TRBJ2-1
d_call: -
v_call: TRBV11-3
cdr3_nt: TGTGCCAGCAGCTCGAGCTCCTACAATGAGCAGTTCTTC
cdr3_aa: CASSSSSYNEQFF

clone_size: few
j_call: TRBJ2-7
d_call: -
v_call: TRBV28
cdr3_nt: TGTGCCAGCAGTTTTGTAGTCGTAGATGCCTACGAGCAGTACTTC
cdr3_aa: CASSFVVVDAYEQYF

clone_size: once
j_call: TRBJ2-1
d_call: -
v_call: TRBV7-3
cdr3_nt: TGTGCCAGTAGGGGCCGGAACAATGAGCAGTTCTTC
cdr3_aa: CASRGRNNEQFF

clone_size: few
j_call: TRBJ2-6
d_call: TRBD1
v_call: TRBV28
cdr3_nt: TGTGCCAGCAGCTTGACAGGACAGGGGGGACCCTCTGGGGCCAACGTCCTGACTTTC
cdr3_aa: CASSLTGQGGPSGANVLTF

clone_size: -
j_call: TRBJ2-1
d_call: TRBD2
v_call: TRBV11-3
cdr3_nt: TGTGCCAGCAGCTTAACCAGCGGGAGGGGAAACAATGAGCAGTTCTTC
cdr3_aa: CASSLTSGRGNNEQFF

clone_size: -
j_call: TRBJ1-5
d_call: -
v_call: TRBV5-6
cdr3_nt: TGTGCCAGCAGCTTGCGCGGGGGTTGGGATCAGCCCCAGCATTTT
cdr3_aa: CASSLRGGWDQPQHF

clone_size: -
j_call: TRBJ2-5
d_call: TRBD1
v_call: TRBV2
cdr3_nt: TGTGCCAGATCAGGGGGCTCAGAGACCCAGTACTTC
cdr3_aa: CARSGGSETQYF

clone_size: -
j_call: TRBJ2-7
d_call: -
v_call: TRBV6-1
cdr3_nt: TGTGCCAGCAGTGAAGCGGCAGGGTCATACGAGCAGTACTTC
cdr3_aa: CASSEAAGSYEQYF

clone_size: -
j_call: TRBJ2-2
d_call: TRBD2
v_call: TRBV27
cdr3_nt: TGTGCCAGCAGTATAAGACTAGCGACAAACACCGGGGAGCTGTTTTTT
cdr3_aa: CASSIRLATNTGELFF

clone_size: -
j_call: TRBJ2-5
d_call: TRBD2
v_call: TRBV6-6
cdr3_nt: TGTGCCAGCAGTCTGACTAGCGGGAAAGAGACCCAGTACTTC
cdr3_aa: CASSLTSGKETQYF